Below, one TCR beta chain is given with its context. This clonotype was counted a few times. Which antigen it targets is not known. Base qualities were left out, and no much larger clone turns up one base away. This record belongs to a study of human T cells and chemical hapten exposure (TCRdb year 2021). With respect to the entire study: For sensitization, 2% DPC in acetone was applied to a roughly 2 cm by roughly 2 cm area of upper inner arm skin. Weekly therapeutic DPC doses were additionally applied to the scalp of patients throughout the roughly 25-week study period. Patch testing was performed on the upper back with Finn chambers containing 0.01% DPC, and the patch tests were scored after 6 days according to International Contact Dermatitis Research Group standards. Alopecia areata with under or over 50% scalp involvement, alopecia totalis and alopecia universalis were represented in the patient cohort, which was mostly female. The libraries were sequenced as a pool, and the TCR yield per sample differed mostly because of small variations in library volumes within the pool. In alopecia patients, the study followed how the peripheral blood TCR repertoire changed in vivo over primary and secondary sensitization to diphenylcyclopropenone (DPC), a hapten. Patient blood was sampled pre-sensitization (week 0) and at 2, 6 and about 24 weeks after DPC sensitization. About 28 alopecia patients gave blood for TCR sequencing at one to four time points (pre-sensitization, 2, 6 and 24 weeks). On the study overall, not on this receptor specifically: A positive correlation was found between the number of PT1 expanded TCRs and patch test score, with significance reached at thresholds 8, 16 and 32 but not 4. Compared with pre-sensitization or healthy control sets, expanded TCRs formed significantly more large CDR3 similarity clusters, which is consistent with antigen-driven responses. After repeated subsampling, changes were observed in the strength of the expansion versus patch-test correlation and in the threshold at which the correlation became significant. Because every patient had alopecia, a presumed autoimmune disease, the patients' immune response might differ from that of healthy individuals. DPC sensitization did not change the number of TCRs with a frequency above 1 in 1000, and there was no evidence of changes in global repertoire structure.

The library was produced with RACE. TCRdb lists the instrument as NextSeq 500. Library preparation attached unique molecular identifiers to individual cDNA molecules for quantitative, reproducible TCR counting. For every blood RNA sample, sequencing covered both the TCR alpha and TCR beta chains. The study's processing was this. A median of approximately 100,000 TCRs per sample was observed, with a range of 23,224 to 690,600. The Decombinator software suite was used to annotate V, J and CDR3 in the TCR reads. For the PS versus PT1 abundance plots, all samples were subsampled to the same number of TCRs (28,000). Expanded TCRs were defined as absent before sensitization and observed at least eight times at the 2-week time point. The raw public data were reprocessed by TCRdb itself: fastp quality trimming at Q25, MiXCR clonotype calling, in-frame beta chains only. Each CDR3 protein appears once, grouped with its most common genes and DNA. The V and J calls follow TCRdb's processing rather than the paper's. The sample data list around 330,000 distinct CDR3 sequences, and 5% to 6.5% of these were observed just once. The leading ten clones occupy over 6.5% of the sample.

The time point tag for this specimen amounts to: pre-sensitization, week 0. According to the study, the label for this sample's treatment or condition signals: therapeutic diphenylcyclopropenone sensitization with weekly scalp DPC. At each patch-test visit, blood was drawn before the patch test was applied. To be eligible, patients had to be aged 18 to 70, diagnosed with alopecia and judged suitable for DPC therapy, while pregnant patients were excluded. Total RNA was isolated from unfractionated whole blood collected in Tempus Blood RNA tubes. Trimming leaves V shorter by 5 bases and J shorter by 2 bases, with the junction holding 3 bases beyond the gene matches. CDR1 and CDR2 (SQVTM, ANQGSEA) derive from the germline V gene. Including the terminal cysteine and phenylalanine, the CDR3 comprises 12 residues. Solely the CDR3 DNA is kept, with 36 bases framed from the first base.

This specimen was whole blood, taken in connection with sensitization to the hapten diphenylcyclopropenone (DPC). Here the chain combines TRBV29-1 and TRBJ2-7, with TRBD1 matching 7 junction bases. The clonotype comes from a woman aged 18-30 years with alopecia areata. Some clones in this sample may be carry-over from other donors' samples. CDR3 loop: CSVQGGPYEQYF. The DNA reads as follows: TGCAGCGTTCAAGGGGGCCCCTACGAGCAGTACTTC.